The 15 T cell receptor beta chains below all came from one sample that was sequenced in a study of blood T cell repertoires in COVID-19 (dated by TCRdb to about 2020). Library preparation was by the immunoSEQ multiplex PCR assay. TCRdb retrieved this table from immuneACCESS and kept in-frame rearrangements only. Not all clones are present; in checked studies, unresolved V genes account for under half, and no reason is known for the remainder. A total of 75,000 to 95,000 clones appear in this sample, around 81% of them only once. The top ten clonotypes cover approximately 6.8% of the sample. Sequences were obtained from peripheral blood. Source of these receptors: a man aged 60 to 75 with acute or convalescent COVID-19.

This clone was picked up a small number of times. The chain joins TRBV11-2 to TRBJ1-2, with 12 bases identical to TRBD1. Per germline, CDR1 SGHAT and CDR2 FQNNGV. This CDR3 contains 17 residues. Losses at the gene ends were 5 bases for V and 8 bases for J; bases not matched to a gene: 15. As DNA, the CDR3 is TGTGCCAGCAGCATCCCGCAAGGGACAGGGGGCGCTGGGGGCTACACCTTC. Its translation is CASSIPQGTGGAGGYTF.

The chain's CDR3 is CASSLRGSANQPQHF. The CDR3 DNA sequence: TGTGCCAGCAGCTTAAGAGGATCCGCCAATCAGCCCCAGCATTTT. The chain couples TRBV11-2 to TRBJ1-5, with D unclear. The CDR3 is made up of 15 amino acids. In germline, CDR1 is SGHAT, CDR2 FQNNGV. With 2 bases removed from V and 3 bases from J, the gap between germline ends came to 11 bases. Looking up the rest from reference TRBV11-2 and TRBJ1-5 gives the full variable domain: EAGVAQSPRYKIIEKRQSVAFWCNPISGHATLYWYQQILGQGPKLLIQFQNNGVVDDSQLPKDRFSAERLKGVDSTLKIQPAKLEDSAVYLCASSLRGSANQPQHFGDGTRLSIL.

This chain joins TRBV6-5 and TRBJ2-3; D is unclear. The V gene's germline CDR1 is MNHEY and CDR2 SVGAGI. Trimming left V 4 bases short and J 5 bases short, with 7 bases between. The CDR3 is 12 residues long. The DNA for the CDR3 is TGTGCCAGCAGTTCAACGAGAGATACGCAGTATTTT. Its translation is CASSSTRDTQYF.

V is TRBV3-1 (or the pseudogene TRBV3-2) and J is TRBJ2-7; possibly TRBD1 for D (6 bases). The ends were cut back, 6 bases at V and 5 bases at J, with 14 bases in the middle. Germline CDR1 is LGHDT and CDR2 is YNNKEL (reference sequence). This CDR3 has 13 amino acids. CDR3 protein: CASSFTGSDEQYF. The CDR3 region has the DNA TGTGCCAGCAGTTTCACAGGGAGCGACGAGCAGTACTTC.

V and J are TRBV24-1 and TRBJ2-7; 7 bases line up with TRBD1. This CDR3 comprises 13 residues. J gave up 12 bases and V 4 bases, and 11 bases lay outside the gene matches. The V gene's germline CDR1 is KGHDR and CDR2 SFDVKD. Here the CDR3 DNA reads TGTGCCACCAGTGAACAGACAGGGCACGGGATGTACTTC. This encodes CATSEQTGHGMYF.

The chain couples TRBV7-2 to TRBJ1-6; no clear D. The germline V and J ends were trimmed by 5 bases and 2 bases, with 13 bases remaining between them. Germline assignment: CDR1 SGHTA and CDR2 FQGNSA. The length of the CDR3 is 16 residues. DNA of the CDR3: TGTGCCAGCAGCCCGGCGTGGCGGACCTATAATTCACCCCTCCACTTT. It translates to CASSPAWRTYNSPLHF.

This clone has a handful of counts. The J gene is TRBJ2-7, the V gene TRBV18, with TRBD1 matching 11 bases. The CDR3 runs to 15 residues. Germline V gene sequence: CDR1 KGHSH, CDR2 LQKENI. V shed 3 bases and J 0 bases; nucleotides not matched to a gene: 1. The CDR3 sequence is CASSPGTGGSYEQYF. The CDR3 DNA is TGTGCCAGCTCACCCGGGACAGGGGGCTCCTACGAGCAGTACTTC.

The CDR3 spells CASSLTGGSGTGNTIYF. The DNA for the CDR3 is TGCGCCAGCAGCCTGACAGGGGGAAGTGGTACTGGAAACACCATATATTTT. V is TRBV5-1 and J is TRBJ1-3; 9 bases match TRBD1. Germline V gene sequence: CDR1 SGHRS, CDR2 YFSETQ. The V and J ends lost 4 bases and 2 bases, in that order; junction bases with no gene match: 10. There are 17 residues in the CDR3.

The chain recombines TRBV7-2 with TRBJ2-1; 9 bases map to TRBD1. Germline CDR1 SGHTA, CDR2 FQGNSA. This CDR3 is built from 14 residues. V gave up 4 bases and J gave up 6 bases; unmatched junction bases: 4. DNA for the CDR3: TGTGCCAGCAGCTCAAACAGGGGGCCCAATGAGCAGTTCTTC. It yields the protein CASSSNRGPNEQFF.

In this sample, this clone turned up a few times. The CDR3, as DNA: TGTGCCAGCGCGGTCGGACTAGTGCGGGGGGACACAGATACGCAGTATTTT. The encoded protein is CASAVGLVRGDTDTQYF. The gene calls are TRBV2 and TRBJ2-3; TRBD2 aligns across 8 bases. J lost 2 bases, V lost 8 bases, and 15 bases had no gene match. The CDR3 is 17 amino acids. CDR1 and CDR2 from the germline V gene are SNHLY and FYNNEI.

The rearrangement uses TRBV12-5 and TRBJ2-7; D might be TRBD1 (7 bases). The V gene's germline CDR1 is LGHNT and CDR2 FRNRAP. Trimming took 2 bases from V and 0 from J, leaving 20 bases between them. The CDR3 runs 18 residues. In DNA, the CDR3 is TGTGCTAGTGGTTTGCCCCGACTCAGGGGGGAGAGCTCCTACGAGCAGTACTTC. Its protein is CASGLPRLRGESSYEQYF.

The J gene is TRBJ2-7, the V gene TRBV5-4, with 9 bases fitting TRBD1. V lost 4 bases, J lost 4 bases, and 6 bases stayed unmatched. Per the germline V gene, CDR1 is SGHNT and CDR2 is YYREEE (reference sequence). The CDR3 spans 14 residues. For the CDR3, the DNA is TGTGCCAGCAGCATCGGACAGGGGAAATACGAGCAGTACTTC. This encodes CASSIGQGKYEQYF. Together with reference TRBV5-4 and TRBJ2-7, the CDR3 gives the full variable domain: ETGVTQSPTHLIKTRGQQVTLRCSSQSGHNTVSWYQQALGQGPQFIFQYYREEENGRGNFPPRFSGLQFPNYSSELNVNALELDDSALYLCASSIGQGKYEQYFGPGTRLTVT.

The genes are TRBV5-1 and TRBJ1-1; no clear D. The CDR3 is made up of 14 amino acids. Per germline, CDR1 SGHRS and CDR2 YFSETQ. The germline V and J ends were trimmed by 1 base and 5 bases, with 12 bases remaining between them. CDR3 DNA: TGCGCCAGCAGCTTGACAGTCTCATATACTGAAGCTTTCTTT. Protein sequence: CASSLTVSYTEAFF.

The gene calls are TRBV5-4 and TRBJ2-3, with 8 bases identical to TRBD1. The CDR3 is 16 residues long. CDR1 SGHNT and CDR2 YYREEE come from the germline V gene (reference sequence). With V trimmed by 2 bases and J by 0 bases, 5 bases remained unmatched. The CDR3 sequence is CASSLGQGLSTDTQYF. The CDR3 DNA is TGTGCCAGCAGCTTAGGACAGGGTTTAAGCACAGATACGCAGTATTTT.

This chain uses TRBV9 with TRBJ1-1; D is unresolved. Germline values: CDR1 SGDLS, CDR2 YYNGEE. CDR3 size: 15 residues. Trimming cost V 0 bases and J 1 base, with 10 bases left between them. For the CDR3, the DNA is TGTGCCAGCAGCGTAGTTCAACAGAGGAACACTGAAGCTTTCTTT. It encodes CASSVVQQRNTEAFF.